Listed here is a single T cell receptor (beta chain). Germline V gene lookup returns CDR1 MNHEY and CDR2 SVGEGT. The CDR3 spans 16 residues. V was shortened by 0 bases and J by 5 bases, with 11 bases between the two germline ends. Some clones are missing from TCRdb's copy, which holds only in-frame ones; the method was immunoSEQ multiplex PCR. Here the sample spans fewer than 200,000 clones, approximately 87% being singletons. The entry originates in a study of blood T cell repertoires in COVID-19. The origin of this receptor is a woman younger than 30 who had recovered from COVID-19. V gene TRBV6-2 or TRBV6-3 combines with J gene TRBJ2-6; perhaps TRBD2 as D (5 bases). Sequencing was performed on peripheral blood. In DNA, the CDR3 is TGTGCCAGCAGTTACTCGAGAGGGTTTAGGGCCAACGTCCTGACTTTC. It encodes CASSYSRGFRANVLTF.